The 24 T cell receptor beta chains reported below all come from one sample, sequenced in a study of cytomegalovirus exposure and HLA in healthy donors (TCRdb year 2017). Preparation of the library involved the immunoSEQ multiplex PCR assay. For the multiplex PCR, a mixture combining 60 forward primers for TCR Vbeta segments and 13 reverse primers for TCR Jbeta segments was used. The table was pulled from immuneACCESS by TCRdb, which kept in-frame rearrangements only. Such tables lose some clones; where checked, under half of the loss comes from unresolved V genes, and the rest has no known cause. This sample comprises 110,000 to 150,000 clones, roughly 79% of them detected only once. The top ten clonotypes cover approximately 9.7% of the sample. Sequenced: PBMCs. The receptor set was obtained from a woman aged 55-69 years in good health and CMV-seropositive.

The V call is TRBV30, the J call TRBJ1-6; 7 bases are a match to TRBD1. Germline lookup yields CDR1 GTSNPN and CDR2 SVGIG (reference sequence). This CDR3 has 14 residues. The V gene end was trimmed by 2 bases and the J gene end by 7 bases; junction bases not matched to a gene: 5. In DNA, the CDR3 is TGTGCCTGGAGTAGGGACAGCTCAAATTCACCCCTCCACTTT. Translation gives CAWSRDSSNSPLHF. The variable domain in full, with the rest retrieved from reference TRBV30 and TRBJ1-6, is SQTIHQWPATLVQPVGSPLSLECTVEGTSNPNLYWYRQAAGRGLQLLFYSVGIGQISSEVPQNLSASRPQDRQFILSSKKLLLSDSGFYLCAWSRDSSNSPLHFGNGTRLTVT.

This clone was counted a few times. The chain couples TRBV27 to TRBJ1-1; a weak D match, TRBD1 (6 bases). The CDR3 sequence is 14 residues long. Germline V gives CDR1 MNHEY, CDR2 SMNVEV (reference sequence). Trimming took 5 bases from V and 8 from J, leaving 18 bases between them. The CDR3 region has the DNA TGTGCCAGCAGTCCCCTGGTCAGGGGAGCAGAAGCTTTCTTT. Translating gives CASSPLVRGAEAFF.

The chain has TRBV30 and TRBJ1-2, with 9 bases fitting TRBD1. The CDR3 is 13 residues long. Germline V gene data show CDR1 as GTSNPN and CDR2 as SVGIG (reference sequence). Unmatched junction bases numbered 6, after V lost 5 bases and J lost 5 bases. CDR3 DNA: TGTGCCTGGGCACCGGACAGGGGATATGGCTACACCTTC. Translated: CAWAPDRGYGYTF.

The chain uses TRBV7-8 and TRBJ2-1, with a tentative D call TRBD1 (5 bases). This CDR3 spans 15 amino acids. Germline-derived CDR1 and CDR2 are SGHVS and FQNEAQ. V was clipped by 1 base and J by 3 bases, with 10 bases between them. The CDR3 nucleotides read TGTGCCAGCAGCTTAGGGCAGGGTAACTACAATGAGCAGTTCTTC. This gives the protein CASSLGQGNYNEQFF.

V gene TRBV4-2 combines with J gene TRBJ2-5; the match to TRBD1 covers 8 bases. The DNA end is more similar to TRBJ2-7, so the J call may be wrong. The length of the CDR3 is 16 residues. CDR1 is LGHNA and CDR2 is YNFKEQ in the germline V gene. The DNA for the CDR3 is TGTGCCAGCAGCCAAGATTGGAGGACAGGGACCTACGAGCAGTACTTC. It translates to CASSQDWRTGTYEQYF.

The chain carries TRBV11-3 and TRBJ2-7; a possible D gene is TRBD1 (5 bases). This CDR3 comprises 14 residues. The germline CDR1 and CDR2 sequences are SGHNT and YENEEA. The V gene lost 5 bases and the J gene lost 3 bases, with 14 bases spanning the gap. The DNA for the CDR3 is TGTGCCAGCAGCGCAATGGCAGGGAACTACGAGCAGTACTTC. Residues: CASSAMAGNYEQYF.

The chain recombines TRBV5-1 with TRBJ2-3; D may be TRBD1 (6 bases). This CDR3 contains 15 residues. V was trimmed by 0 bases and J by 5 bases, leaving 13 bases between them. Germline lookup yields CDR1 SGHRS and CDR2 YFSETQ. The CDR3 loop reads CASSLGTGLGDTQYF. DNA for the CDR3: TGCGCCAGCAGCTTGGGAACAGGGTTAGGAGATACGCAGTATTTT.

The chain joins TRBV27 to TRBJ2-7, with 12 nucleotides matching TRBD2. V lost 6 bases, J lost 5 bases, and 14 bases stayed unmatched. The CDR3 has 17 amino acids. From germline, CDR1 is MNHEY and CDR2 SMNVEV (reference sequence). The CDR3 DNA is TGTGCCAGCAGCCGGGATGGTTGGACTAGCGGGATCAACGAGCAGTACTTC. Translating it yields CASSRDGWTSGINEQYF.

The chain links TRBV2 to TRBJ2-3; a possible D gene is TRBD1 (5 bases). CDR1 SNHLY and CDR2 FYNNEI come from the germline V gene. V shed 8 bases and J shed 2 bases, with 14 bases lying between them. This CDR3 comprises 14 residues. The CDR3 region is CASRMQGNTDTQYF. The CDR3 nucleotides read TGTGCCAGCCGGATGCAGGGAAACACAGATACGCAGTATTTT. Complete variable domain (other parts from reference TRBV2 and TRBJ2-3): EPEVTQTPSHQVTQMGQEVILRCVPISNHLYFYWYRQILGQKVEFLVSFYNNEISEKSEIFDDQFSVERPDGSNFTLKIRSTKLEDSAMYFCASRMQGNTDTQYFGPGTRLTVL.

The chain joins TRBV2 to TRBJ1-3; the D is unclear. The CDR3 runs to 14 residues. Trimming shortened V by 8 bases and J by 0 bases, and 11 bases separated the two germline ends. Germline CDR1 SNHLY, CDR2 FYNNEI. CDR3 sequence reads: CASGQANSGNTIYF. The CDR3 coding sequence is TGTGCCAGCGGGCAGGCGAACTCTGGAAACACCATATATTTT.

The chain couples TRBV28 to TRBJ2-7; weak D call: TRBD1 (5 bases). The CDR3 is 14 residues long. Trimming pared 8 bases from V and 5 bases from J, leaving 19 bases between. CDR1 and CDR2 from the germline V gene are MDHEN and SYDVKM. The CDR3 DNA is TGTGCCAGCTTTACCCCTGGGGCTTCGGACGAGCAGTACTTC. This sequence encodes CASFTPGASDEQYF.

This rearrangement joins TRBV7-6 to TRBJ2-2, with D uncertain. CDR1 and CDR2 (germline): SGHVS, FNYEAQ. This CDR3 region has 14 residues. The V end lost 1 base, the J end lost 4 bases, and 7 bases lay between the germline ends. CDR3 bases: TGTGCCAGCAGCTTAGTCCCGGGCACCGGGGAGCTGTTTTTT. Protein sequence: CASSLVPGTGELFF. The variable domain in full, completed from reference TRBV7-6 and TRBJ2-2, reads GAGVSQSPRYKVTKRGQDVALRCDPISGHVSLYWYRQALGQGPEFLTYFNYEAQQDKSGLPNDRFSAERPEGSISTLTIQRTEQRDSAMYRCASSLVPGTGELFFGEGSRLTVL.

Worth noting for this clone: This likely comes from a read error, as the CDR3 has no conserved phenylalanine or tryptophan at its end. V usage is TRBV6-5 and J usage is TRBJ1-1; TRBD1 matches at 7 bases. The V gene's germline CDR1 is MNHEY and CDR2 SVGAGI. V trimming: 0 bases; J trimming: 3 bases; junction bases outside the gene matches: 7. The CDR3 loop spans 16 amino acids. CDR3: CASSYSPQGEYTEAFV. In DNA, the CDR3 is TGTGCCAGCAGTTACTCTCCCCAGGGGGAGTACACTGAAGCTTTCGTT.

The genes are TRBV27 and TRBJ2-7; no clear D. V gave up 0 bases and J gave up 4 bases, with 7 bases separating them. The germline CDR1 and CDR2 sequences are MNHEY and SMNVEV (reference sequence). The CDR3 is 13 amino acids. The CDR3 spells CASSLSIQYEQYF. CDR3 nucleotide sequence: TGTGCCAGCAGTTTATCGATACAATACGAGCAGTACTTC.

Written as DNA, the CDR3 is TGTGCCAGTAGTTTCGGGACTGGAGAGACCCAGTACTTC. It is translated as CASSFGTGETQYF. This rearrangement joins TRBV19 to TRBJ2-5; perhaps TRBD2 as D (6 bases). V was trimmed by 5 bases and J by 4 bases, leaving 11 bases between them. Germline CDR1 reads LNHDA; CDR2 reads SQIVND (reference sequence). The CDR3 consists of 13 residues.

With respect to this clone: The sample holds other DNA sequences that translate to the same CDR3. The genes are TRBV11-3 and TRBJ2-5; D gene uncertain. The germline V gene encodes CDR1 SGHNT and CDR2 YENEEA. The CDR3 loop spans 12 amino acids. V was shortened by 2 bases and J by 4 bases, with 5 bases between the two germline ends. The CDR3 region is CASSLLRETQYF. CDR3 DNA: TGTGCCAGCAGCTTACTGCGAGAGACCCAGTACTTC.

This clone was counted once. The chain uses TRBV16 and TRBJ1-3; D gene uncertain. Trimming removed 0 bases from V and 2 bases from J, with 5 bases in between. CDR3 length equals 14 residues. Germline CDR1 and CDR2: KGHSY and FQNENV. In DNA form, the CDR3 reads TGTGCCAGCAGCCAATCCGGGACTGGAAACACCATATATTTT. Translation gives CASSQSGTGNTIYF.

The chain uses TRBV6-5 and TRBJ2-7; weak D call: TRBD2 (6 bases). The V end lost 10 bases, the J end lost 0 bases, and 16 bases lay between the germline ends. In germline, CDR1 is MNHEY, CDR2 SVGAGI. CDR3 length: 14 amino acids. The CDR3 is CAISRGRSSYEQYF. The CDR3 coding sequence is TGTGCCATTTCTAGAGGGAGGAGCTCCTACGAGCAGTACTTC.

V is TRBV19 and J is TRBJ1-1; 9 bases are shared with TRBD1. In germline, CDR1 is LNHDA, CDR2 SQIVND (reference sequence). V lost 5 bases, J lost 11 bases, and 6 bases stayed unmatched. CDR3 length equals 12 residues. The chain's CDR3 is CASSQRTGDAFF. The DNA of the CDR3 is TGTGCCAGTAGTCAACGGACAGGGGACGCTTTCTTT.

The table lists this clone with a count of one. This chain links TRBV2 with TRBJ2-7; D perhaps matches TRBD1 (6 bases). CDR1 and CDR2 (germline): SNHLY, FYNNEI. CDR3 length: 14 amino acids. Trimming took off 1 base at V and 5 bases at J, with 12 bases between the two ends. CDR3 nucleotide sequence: TGTGCCAGCAGTGAAGACCTGGGGGCGCACGAGCAGTACTTC. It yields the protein CASSEDLGAHEQYF. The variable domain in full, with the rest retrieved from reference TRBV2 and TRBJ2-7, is EPEVTQTPSHQVTQMGQEVILRCVPISNHLYFYWYRQILGQKVEFLVSFYNNEISEKSEIFDDQFSVERPDGSNFTLKIRSTKLEDSAMYFCASSEDLGAHEQYFGPGTRLTVT.

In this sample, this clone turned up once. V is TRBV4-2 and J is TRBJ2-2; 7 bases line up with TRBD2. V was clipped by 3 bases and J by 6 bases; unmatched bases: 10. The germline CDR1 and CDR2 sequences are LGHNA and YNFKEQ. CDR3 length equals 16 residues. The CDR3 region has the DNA TGTGCCAGCAGCCAGTTACTAGCGAGTTATCCCGGGGAGCTGTTTTTT. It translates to CASSQLLASYPGELFF.

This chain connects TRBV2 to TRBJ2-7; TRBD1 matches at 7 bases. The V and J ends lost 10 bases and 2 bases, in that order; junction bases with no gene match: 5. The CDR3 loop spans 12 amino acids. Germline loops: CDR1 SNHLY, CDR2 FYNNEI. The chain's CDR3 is CATGTVPYEQYF. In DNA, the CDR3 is TGTGCCACAGGGACAGTCCCCTACGAGCAGTACTTC.

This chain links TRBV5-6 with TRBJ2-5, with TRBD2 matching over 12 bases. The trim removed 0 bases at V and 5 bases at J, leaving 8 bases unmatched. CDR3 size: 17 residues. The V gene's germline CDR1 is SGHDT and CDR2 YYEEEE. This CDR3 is CASSLALAGGLTETQYF. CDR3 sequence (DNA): TGTGCCAGCAGCTTGGCCCTAGCGGGAGGGCTAACGGAGACCCAGTACTTC.

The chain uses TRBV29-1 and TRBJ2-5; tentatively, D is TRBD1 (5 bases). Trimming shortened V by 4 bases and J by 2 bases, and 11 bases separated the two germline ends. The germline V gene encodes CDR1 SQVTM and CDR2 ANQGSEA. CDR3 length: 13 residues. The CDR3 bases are TGCAGCGTTGGATCAGGGTGGCAAGAGACCCAGTACTTC. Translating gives CSVGSGWQETQYF.